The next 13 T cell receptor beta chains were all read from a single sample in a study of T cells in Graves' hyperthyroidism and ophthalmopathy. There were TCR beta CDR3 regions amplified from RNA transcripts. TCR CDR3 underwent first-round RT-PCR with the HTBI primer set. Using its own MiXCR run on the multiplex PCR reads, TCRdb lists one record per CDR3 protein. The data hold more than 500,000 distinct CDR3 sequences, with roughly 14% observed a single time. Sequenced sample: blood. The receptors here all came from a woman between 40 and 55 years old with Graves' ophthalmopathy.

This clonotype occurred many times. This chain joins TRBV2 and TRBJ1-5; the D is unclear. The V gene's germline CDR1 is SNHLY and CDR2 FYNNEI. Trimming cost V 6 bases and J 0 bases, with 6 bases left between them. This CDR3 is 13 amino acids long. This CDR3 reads CASRGYSNQPQHF. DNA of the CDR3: TGTGCCAGCAGGGGATATAGCAATCAGCCCCAGCATTTT.

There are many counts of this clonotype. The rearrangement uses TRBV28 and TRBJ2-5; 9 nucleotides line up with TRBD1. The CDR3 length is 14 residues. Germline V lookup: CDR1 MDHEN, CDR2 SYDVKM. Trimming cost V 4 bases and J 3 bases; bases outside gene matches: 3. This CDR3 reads CASSSRQGEETQYF. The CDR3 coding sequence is TGTGCCAGCAGTTCACGACAGGGGGAAGAGACCCAGTACTTC. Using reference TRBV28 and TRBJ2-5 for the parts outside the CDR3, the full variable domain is DVKVTQSSRYLVKRTGEKVFLECVQDMDHENMFWYRQDPGLGLRLIYFSYDVKMKEKGDIPEGYSVSREKKERFSLILESASTNQTSMYLCASSSRQGEETQYFGPGTRLLVL.

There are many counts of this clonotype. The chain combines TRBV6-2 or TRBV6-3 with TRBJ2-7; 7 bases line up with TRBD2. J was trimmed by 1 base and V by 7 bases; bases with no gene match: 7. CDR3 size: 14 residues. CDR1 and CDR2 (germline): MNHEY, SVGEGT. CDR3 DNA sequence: TGTGCCAGCACCTGGGGGGGTCGGTCCTACGAGCAGTACTTC. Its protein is CASTWGGRSYEQYF.

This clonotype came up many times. DNA of the CDR3: TGTGCCAGCACCGACCGGGGGAACACTGAAGCTTTCTTT. Its protein is CASTDRGNTEAFF. This chain uses TRBV12-3 or TRBV12-4 with TRBJ1-1; unclear D gene. The CDR3 loop spans 13 amino acids. Trimming pared 7 bases from V and 1 base from J, leaving 10 bases between.

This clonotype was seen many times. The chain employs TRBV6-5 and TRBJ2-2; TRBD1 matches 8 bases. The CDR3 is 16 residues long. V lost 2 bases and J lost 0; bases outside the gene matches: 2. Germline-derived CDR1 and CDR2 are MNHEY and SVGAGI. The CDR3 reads CASSYPGGANTGELFF. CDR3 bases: TGTGCCAGCAGTTACCCAGGGGGCGCGAACACCGGGGAGCTGTTTTTT.

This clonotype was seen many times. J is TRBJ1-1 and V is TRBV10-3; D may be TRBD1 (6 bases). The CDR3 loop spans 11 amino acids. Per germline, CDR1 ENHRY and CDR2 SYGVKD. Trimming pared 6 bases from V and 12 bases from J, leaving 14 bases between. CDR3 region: CAIRDSRRSFF. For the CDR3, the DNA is TGTGCCATCAGGGACAGCAGAAGATCTTTCTTT.

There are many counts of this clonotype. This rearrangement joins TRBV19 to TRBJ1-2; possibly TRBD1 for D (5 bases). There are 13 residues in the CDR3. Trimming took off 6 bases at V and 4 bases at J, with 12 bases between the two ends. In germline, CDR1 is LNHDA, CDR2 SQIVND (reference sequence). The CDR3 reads CASRAERGYGYTF. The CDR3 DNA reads TGTGCCAGTAGGGCCGAAAGGGGCTATGGCTACACCTTC.

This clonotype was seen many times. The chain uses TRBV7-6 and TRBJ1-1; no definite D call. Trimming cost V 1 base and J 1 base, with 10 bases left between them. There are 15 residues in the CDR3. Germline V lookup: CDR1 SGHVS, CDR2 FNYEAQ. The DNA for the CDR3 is TGTGCCAGCAGCTTAGTCAACCCCCGGAACACTGAAGCTTTCTTT. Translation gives CASSLVNPRNTEAFF.

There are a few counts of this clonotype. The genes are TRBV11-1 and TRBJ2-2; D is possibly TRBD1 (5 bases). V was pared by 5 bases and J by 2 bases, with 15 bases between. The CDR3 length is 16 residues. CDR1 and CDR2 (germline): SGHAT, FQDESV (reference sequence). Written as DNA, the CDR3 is TGTGCCAGCAGCCACCGGTCGGACATTAACACCGGGGAGCTGTTTTTT. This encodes CASSHRSDINTGELFF.

In DNA, the CDR3 is TGTGCCAGCAGTCCCATGGACAGAAGCAATCAGCCCCAGCATTTT. This codes for CASSPMDRSNQPQHF. V and J are TRBV28 and TRBJ1-5; D possibly corresponds to TRBD1 (6 bases). CDR3 length: 15 residues. Germline V CDR1 and CDR2: MDHEN, SYDVKM. Trimming took off 5 bases at V and 1 base at J, with 12 bases between the two ends.

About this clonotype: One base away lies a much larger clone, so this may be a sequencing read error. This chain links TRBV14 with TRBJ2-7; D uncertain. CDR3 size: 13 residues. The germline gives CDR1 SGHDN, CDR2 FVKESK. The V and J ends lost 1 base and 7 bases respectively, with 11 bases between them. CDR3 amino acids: CASSQAGTWEQYF. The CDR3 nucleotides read TGTGCCAGCAGCCAAGCCGGTACCTGGGAGCAGTACTTC.

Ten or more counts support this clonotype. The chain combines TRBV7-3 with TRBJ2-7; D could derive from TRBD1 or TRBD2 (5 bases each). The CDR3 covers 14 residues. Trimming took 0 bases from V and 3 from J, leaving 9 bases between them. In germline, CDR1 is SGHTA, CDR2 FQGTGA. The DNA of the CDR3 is TGTGCCAGCAGCTTAACTAGCGACAGCTACGAGCAGTACTTC. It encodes CASSLTSDSYEQYF.

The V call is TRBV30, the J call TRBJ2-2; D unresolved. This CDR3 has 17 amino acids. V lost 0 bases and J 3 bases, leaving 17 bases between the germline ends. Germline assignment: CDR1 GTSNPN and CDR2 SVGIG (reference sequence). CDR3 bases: TGTGCCTGGAGTGTGGGCAGGCTTAAGATTGACACCGGGGAGCTGTTTTTT. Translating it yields CAWSVGRLKIDTGELFF.